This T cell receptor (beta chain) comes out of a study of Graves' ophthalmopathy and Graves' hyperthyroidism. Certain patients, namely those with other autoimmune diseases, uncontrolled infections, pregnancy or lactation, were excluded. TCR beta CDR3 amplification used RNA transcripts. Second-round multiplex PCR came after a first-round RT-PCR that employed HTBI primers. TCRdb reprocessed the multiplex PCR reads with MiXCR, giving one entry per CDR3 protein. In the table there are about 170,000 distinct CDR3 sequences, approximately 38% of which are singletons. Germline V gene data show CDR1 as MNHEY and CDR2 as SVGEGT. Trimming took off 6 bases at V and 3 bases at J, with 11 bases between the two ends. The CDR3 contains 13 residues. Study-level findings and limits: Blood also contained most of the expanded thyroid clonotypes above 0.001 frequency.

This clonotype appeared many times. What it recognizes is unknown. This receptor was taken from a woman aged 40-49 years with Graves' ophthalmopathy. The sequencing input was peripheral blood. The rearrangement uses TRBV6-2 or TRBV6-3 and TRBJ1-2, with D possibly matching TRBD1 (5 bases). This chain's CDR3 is CASSDRRDYGYTF. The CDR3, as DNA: TGTGCCAGCAGCGACAGAAGAGACTATGGCTACACCTTC.